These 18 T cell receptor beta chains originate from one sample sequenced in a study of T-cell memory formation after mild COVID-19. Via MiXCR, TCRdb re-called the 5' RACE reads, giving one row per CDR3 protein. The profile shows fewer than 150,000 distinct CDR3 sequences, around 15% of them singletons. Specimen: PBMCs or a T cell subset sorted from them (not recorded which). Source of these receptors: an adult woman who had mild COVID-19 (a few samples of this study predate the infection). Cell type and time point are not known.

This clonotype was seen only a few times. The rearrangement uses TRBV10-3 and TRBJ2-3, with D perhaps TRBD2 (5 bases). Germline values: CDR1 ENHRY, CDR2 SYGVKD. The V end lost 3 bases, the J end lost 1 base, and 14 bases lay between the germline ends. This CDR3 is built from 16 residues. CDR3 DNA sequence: TGTGCCATCAGTGAAAACGGACTTAGAGGCACAGATACGCAGTATTTT. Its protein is CAISENGLRGTDTQYF.

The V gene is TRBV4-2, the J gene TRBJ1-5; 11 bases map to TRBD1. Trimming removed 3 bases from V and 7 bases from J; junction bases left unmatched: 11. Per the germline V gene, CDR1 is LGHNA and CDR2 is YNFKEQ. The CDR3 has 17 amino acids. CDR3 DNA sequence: TGTGCCAGCAGCCAGGCCGCCGGGACAGGGGGGGAACAGCCCCAGCATTTT. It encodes CASSQAAGTGGEQPQHF.

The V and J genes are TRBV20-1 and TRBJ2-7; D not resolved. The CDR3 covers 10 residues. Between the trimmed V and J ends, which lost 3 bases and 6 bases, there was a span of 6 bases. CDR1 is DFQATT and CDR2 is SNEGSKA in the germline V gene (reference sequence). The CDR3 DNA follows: TGCAGTGCTAGCTTGCGCGAGCAGTACTTC. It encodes CSASLREQYF.

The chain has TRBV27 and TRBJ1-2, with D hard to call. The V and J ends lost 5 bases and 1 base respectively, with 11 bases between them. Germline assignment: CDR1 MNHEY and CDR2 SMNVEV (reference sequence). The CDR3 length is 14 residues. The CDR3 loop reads CASSLRPINYGYTF. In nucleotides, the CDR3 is TGTGCCAGCAGTCTACGACCGATTAACTATGGCTACACCTTC.

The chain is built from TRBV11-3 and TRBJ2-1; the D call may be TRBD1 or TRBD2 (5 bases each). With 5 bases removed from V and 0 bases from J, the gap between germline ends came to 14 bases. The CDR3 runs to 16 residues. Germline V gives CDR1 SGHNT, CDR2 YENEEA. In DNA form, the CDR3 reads TGTGCCAGCAGCCCAGGATTTGGGGGCTCCTACAATGAGCAGTTCTTC. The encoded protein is CASSPGFGGSYNEQFF. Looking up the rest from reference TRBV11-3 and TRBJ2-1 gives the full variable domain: EAGVVQSPRYKIIEKKQPVAFWCNPISGHNTLYWYLQNLGQGPELLIRYENEEAVDDSQLPKDRFSAERLKGVDSTLKIQPAELGDSAVYLCASSPGFGGSYNEQFFGPGTRLTVL.

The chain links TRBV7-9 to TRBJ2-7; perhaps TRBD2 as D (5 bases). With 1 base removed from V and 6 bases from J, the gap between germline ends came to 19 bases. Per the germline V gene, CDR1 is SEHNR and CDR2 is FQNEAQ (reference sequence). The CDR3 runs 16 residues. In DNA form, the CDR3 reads TGTGCCAGCAGCTTAGTGACGACCCCCGGAGGAGGCGAGCAGTACTTC. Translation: CASSLVTTPGGGEQYF.

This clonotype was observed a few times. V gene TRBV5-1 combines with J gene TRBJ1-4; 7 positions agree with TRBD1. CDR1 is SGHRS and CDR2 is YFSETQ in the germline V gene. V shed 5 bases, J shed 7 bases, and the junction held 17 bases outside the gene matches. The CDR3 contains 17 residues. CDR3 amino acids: CASREGLGGNSGEKLFF. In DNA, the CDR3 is TGCGCCAGCAGAGAGGGTCTAGGGGGCAACAGTGGTGAAAAACTGTTTTTT. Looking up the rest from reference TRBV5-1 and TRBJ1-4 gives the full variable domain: KAGVTQTPRYLIKTRGQQVTLSCSPISGHRSVSWYQQTPGQGLQFLFEYFSETQRNKGNFPGRFSGRQFSNSRSEMNVSTLELGDSALYLCASREGLGGNSGEKLFFGSGTQLSVL.

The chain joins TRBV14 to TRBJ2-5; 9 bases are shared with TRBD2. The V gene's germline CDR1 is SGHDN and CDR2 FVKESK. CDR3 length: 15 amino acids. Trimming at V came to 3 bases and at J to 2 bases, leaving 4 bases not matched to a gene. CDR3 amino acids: CASSHTSGSQETQYF. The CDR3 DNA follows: TGTGCCAGCAGCCATACTAGCGGGTCTCAAGAGACCCAGTACTTC.

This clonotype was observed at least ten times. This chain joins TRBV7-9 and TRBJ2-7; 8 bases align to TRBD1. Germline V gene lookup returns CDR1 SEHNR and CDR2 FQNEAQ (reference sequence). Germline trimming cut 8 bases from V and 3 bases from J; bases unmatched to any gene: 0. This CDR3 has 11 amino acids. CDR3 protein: CASGQGYEQYF. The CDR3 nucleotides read TGTGCCAGCGGACAGGGCTACGAGCAGTACTTC.

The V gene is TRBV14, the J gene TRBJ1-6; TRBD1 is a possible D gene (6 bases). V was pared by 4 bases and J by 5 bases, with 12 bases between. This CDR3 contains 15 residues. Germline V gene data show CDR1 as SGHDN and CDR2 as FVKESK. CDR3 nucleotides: TGTGCCAGCAGCCGGTATCGACAGGATAATTCACCCCTCCACTTT. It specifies CASSRYRQDNSPLHF.

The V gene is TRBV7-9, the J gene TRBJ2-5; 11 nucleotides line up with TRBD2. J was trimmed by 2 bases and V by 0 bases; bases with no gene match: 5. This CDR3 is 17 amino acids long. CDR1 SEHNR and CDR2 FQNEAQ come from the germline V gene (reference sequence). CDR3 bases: TGTGCCAGCAGCTTAGCCGGGACTAGCGGCCCACAAGAGACCCAGTACTTC. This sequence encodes CASSLAGTSGPQETQYF.

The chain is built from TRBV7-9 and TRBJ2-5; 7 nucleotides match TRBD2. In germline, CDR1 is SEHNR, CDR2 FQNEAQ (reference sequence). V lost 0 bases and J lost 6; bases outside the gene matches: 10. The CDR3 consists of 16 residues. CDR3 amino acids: CASSLALGTTYQTQYF. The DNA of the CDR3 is TGTGCCAGCAGCTTAGCGCTTGGGACTACCTATCAGACCCAGTACTTC.

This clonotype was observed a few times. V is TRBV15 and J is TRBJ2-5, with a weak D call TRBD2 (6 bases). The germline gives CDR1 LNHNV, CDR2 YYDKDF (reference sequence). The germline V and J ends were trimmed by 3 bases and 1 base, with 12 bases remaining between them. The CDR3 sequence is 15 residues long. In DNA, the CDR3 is TGTGCCACCAGCAGTTACAGCGGGCCCCAAGAGACCCAGTACTTC. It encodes CATSSYSGPQETQYF. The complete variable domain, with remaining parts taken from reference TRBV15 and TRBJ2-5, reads DAMVIQNPRYQVTQFGKPVTLSCSQTLNHNVMYWYQQKSSQAPKLLFHYYDKDFNNEADTPDNFQSRRPNTSFCFLDIRSPGLGDTAMYLCATSSYSGPQETQYFGPGTRLLVL.

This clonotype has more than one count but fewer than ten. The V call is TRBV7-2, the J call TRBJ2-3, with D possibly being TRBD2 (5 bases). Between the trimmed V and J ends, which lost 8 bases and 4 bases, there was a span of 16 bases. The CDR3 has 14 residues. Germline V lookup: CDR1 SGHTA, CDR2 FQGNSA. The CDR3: CASSLGLRADTQYF. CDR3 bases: TGTGCCAGCTCCCTCGGACTCCGGGCAGATACGCAGTATTTT. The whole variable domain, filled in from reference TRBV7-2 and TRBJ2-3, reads GAGVSQSPSNKVTEKGKDVELRCDPISGHTALYWYRQSLGQGLEFLIYFQGNSAPDKSGLPSDRFSAERTGGSVSTLTIQRTQQEDSAVYLCASSLGLRADTQYFGPGTRLTVL.

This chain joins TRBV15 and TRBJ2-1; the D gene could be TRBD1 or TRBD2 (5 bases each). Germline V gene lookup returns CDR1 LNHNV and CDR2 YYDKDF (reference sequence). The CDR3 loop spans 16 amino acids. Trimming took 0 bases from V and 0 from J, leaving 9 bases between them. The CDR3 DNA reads TGTGCCACCAGCAGAGAGACGGGGCTCTCCTACAATGAGCAGTTCTTC. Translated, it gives CATSRETGLSYNEQFF.

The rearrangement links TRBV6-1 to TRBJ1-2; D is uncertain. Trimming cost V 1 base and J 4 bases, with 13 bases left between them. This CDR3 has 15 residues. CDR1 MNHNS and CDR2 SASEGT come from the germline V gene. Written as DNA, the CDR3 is TGTGCCAGCAGTGAAGAGGGAGGGTTGATCTATGGCTACACCTTC. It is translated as CASSEEGGLIYGYTF.

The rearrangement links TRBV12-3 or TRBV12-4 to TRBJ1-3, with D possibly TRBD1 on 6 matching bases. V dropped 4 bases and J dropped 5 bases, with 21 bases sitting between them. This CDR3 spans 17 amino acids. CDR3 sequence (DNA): TGTGCCAGCAGTTCCATACCAAGGACAGAAGCCCGAAACACCATATATTTT. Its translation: CASSSIPRTEARNTIYF.

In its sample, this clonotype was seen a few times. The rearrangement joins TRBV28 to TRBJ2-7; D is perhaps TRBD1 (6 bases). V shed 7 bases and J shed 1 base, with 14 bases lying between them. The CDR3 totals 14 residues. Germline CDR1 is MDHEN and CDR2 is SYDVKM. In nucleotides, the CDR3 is TGTGCCAGCAACAACAGGGCACCTTCCTACGAGCAGTACTTC. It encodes CASNNRAPSYEQYF. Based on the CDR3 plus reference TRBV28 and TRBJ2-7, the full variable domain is DVKVTQSSRYLVKRTGEKVFLECVQDMDHENMFWYRQDPGLGLRLIYFSYDVKMKEKGDIPEGYSVSREKKERFSLILESASTNQTSMYLCASNNRAPSYEQYFGPGTRLTVT.